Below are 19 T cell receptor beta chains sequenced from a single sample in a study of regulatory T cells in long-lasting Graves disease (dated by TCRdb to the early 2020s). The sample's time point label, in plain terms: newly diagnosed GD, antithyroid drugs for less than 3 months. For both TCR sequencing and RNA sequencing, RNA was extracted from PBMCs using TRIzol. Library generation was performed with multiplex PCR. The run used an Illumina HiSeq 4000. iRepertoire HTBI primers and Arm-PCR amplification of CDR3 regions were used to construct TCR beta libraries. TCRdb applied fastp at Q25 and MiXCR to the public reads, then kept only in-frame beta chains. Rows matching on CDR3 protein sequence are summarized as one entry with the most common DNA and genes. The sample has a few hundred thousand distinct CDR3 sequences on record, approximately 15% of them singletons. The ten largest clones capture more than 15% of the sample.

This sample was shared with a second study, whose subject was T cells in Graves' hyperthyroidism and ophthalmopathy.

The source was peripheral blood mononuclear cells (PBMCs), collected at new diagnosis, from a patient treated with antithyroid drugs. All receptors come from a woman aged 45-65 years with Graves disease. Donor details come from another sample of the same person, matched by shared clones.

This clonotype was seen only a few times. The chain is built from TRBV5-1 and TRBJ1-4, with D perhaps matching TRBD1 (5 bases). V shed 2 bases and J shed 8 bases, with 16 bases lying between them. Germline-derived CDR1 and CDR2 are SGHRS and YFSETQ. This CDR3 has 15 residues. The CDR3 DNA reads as TGCGCCAGCAGCTTCGCCGGGGCAACAGAAGAAAAACTGTTTTTT. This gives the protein CASSFAGATEEKLFF.

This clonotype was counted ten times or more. DNA for the CDR3: TGCAGTGCCTACCCTATGTGGAGCACAGATACGCAGTATTTT. Its protein product is CSAYPMWSTDTQYF. The chain is built from TRBV20-1 and TRBJ2-3; D is ambiguous. With 6 bases removed from V and 0 bases from J, the gap between germline ends came to 13 bases. Germline V gene sequence: CDR1 DFQATT, CDR2 SNEGSKA (reference sequence). CDR3 length: 14 residues.

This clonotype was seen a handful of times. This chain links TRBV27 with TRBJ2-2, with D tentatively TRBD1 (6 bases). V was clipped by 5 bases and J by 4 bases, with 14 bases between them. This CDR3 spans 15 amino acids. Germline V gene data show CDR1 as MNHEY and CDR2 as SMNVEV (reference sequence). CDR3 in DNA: TGTGCCAGCAGTACCCTCTTACAGGGCACCGGGGAGCTGTTTTTT. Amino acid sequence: CASSTLLQGTGELFF.

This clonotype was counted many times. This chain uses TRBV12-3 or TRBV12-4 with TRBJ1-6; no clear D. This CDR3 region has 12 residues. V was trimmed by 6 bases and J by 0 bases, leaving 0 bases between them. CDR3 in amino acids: CASSSYNSPLHF. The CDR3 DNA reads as TGTGCCAGCAGCTCCTATAATTCACCCCTCCACTTT.

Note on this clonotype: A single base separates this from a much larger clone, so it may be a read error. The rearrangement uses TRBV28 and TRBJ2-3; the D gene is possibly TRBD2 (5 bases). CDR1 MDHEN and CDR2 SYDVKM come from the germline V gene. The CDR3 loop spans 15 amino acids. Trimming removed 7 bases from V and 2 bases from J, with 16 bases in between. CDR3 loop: CASNSPGCPTDTQYF. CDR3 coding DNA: TGTGCCAGCAATTCCCCGGGGTGCCCCACAGATACGCAGTATTTT.

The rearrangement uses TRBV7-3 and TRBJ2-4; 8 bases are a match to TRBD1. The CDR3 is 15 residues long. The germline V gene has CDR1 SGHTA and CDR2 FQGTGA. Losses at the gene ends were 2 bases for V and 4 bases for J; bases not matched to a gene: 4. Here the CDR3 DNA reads TGTGCCAGCAGCTTAGGACAGGGAGTAAAAAACATTCAGTACTTC. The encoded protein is CASSLGQGVKNIQYF.

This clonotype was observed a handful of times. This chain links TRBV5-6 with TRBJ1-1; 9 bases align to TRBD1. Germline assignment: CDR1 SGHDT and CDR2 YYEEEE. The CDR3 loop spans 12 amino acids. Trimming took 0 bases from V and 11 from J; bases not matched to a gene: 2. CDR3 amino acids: CASSLGTGDAFF. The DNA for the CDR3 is TGTGCCAGCAGCTTGGGGACAGGGGACGCTTTCTTT.

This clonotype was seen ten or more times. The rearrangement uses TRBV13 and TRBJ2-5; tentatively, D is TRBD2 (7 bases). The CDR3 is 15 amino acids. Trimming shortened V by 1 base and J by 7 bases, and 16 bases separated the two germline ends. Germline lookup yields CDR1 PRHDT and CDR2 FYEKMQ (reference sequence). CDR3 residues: CASSLAGGLGGTQYF. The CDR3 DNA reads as TGTGCCAGCAGCTTAGCGGGGGGCCTCGGGGGGACCCAGTACTTC.

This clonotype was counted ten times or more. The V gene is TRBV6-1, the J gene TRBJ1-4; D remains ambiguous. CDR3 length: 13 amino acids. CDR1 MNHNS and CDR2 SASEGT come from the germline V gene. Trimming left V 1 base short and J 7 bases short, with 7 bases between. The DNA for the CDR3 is TGTGCCAGCAGTGAAGTCGGGGTTGAAAAACTGTTTTTT. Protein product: CASSEVGVEKLFF.

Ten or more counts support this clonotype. The CDR3 loop is CASSQVWGSYEQYF. DNA of the CDR3: TGTGCCAGCAGCCAAGTGTGGGGTTCCTACGAGCAGTACTTC. V is TRBV3-1 and J is TRBJ2-7; no firm D call. V lost 1 base and J 1 base, leaving 8 bases between the germline ends. CDR1 LGHDT and CDR2 YNNKEL come from the germline V gene (reference sequence). This CDR3 spans 14 amino acids.

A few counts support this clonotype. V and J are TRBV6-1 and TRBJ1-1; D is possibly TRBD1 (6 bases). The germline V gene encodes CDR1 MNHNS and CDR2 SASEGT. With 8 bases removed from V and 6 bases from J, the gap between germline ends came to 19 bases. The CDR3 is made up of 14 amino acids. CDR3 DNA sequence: TGTGCCAGCTTCCCCGTGGGGGGGCCGGCTGAAGCTTTCTTT. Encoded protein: CASFPVGGPAEAFF.

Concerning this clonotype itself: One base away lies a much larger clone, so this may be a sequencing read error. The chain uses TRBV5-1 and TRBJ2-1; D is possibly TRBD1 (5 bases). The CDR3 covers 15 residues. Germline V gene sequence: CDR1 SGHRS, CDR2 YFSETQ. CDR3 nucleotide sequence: TGCGCCAGCAGCTTCGCAGGGCCATCTGGCAATGAGCAGCTCTTC. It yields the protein CASSFAGPSGNEQLF.

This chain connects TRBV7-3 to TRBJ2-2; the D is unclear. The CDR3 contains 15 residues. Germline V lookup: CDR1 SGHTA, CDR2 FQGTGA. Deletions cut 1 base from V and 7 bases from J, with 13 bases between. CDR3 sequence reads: CASSLISSSGGELFF. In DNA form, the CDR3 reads TGTGCCAGCAGCTTAATCAGCAGCTCAGGCGGGGAGCTGTTTTTT.

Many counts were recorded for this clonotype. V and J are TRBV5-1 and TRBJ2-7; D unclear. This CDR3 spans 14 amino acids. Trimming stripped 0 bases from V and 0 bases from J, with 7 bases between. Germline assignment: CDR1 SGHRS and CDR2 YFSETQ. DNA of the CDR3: TGCGCCAGCAGCTTGGAAACACCCTCCTACGAGCAGTACTTC. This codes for CASSLETPSYEQYF.

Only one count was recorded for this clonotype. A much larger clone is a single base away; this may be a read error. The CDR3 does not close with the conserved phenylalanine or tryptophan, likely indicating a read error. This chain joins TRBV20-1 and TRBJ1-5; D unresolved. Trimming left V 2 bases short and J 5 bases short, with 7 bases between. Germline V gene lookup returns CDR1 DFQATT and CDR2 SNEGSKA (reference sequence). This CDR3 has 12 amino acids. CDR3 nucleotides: TGCAGTGCTAGAAGGTTCGATCAGCCCCAGCATCTT. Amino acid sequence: CSARRFDQPQHL.

CDR3 protein: CASSGPTSGRAQETQYF. CDR3 in DNA: TGTGCCAGTTCTGGCCCGACTAGCGGGAGGGCACAAGAGACCCAGTACTTC. The genes are TRBV27 and TRBJ2-5, with 14 bases fitting TRBD2. Germline loops: CDR1 MNHEY, CDR2 SMNVEV (reference sequence). Trimming took 9 bases from V and 2 from J; bases not matched to a gene: 11. This CDR3 has 17 amino acids.

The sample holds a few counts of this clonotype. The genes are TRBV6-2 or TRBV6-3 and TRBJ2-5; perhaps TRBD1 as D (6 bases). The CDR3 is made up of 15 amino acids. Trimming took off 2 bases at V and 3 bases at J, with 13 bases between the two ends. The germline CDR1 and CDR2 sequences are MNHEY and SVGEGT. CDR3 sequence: CASSYPQGQKETQYF. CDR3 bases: TGTGCCAGCAGTTACCCGCAAGGACAGAAAGAGACCCAGTACTTC.

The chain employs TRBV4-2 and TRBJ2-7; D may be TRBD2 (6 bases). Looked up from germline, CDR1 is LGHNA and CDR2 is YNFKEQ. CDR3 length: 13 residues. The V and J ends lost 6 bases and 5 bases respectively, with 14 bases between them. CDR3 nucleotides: TGTGCCAGCAGAGGGACTTCTTTTAACGAGCAGTACTTC. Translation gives CASRGTSFNEQYF.

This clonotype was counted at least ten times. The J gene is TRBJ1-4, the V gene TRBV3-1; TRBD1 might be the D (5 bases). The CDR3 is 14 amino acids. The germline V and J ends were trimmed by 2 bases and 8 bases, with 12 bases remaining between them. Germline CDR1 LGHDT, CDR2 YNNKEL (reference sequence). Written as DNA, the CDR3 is TGTGCCAGCAGCCAATTAGGGGAGGGCGAAAAACTGTTTTTT. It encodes CASSQLGEGEKLFF.